The rows below give T cell receptor beta chains drawn from one sample of a study of blood T cells in healthy people across ages. MiXCR, applied by TCRdb to the 5' RACE reads, yields one record per CDR3 protein. The sample contains over 600,000 distinct CDR3 sequences, 35% to 50% of which appear only once. The sample was blood. All receptors derive from a man older than 75 in good health. The CDR3 runs from the conserved cysteine through the conserved F or W. D genes are given only for firm matches. Clone size appears in some rows only: once, few, many, or a class for an expanded clone.

J gene,D gene,clone size,V gene,CDR3 protein,CDR3 DNA
TRBJ2-3,TRBD1,few,TRBV3-1,CASSTDREDTQYF,TGTGCCAGCAGCACCGACAGGGAAGATACGCAGTATTTT
TRBJ2-7,TRBD1,many,TRBV29-1,CSVEDRRTGVSYEQYF,TGCAGCGTTGAAGATAGAAGGACAGGTGTTTCCTACGAGCAGTACTTC
TRBJ2-5,NA,NA,TRBV3-1,CASSHDRPETQYF,TGTGCCAGCAGCCATGACAGGCCAGAGACCCAGTACTTC
TRBJ2-5,TRBD2,NA,TRBV12-3/TRBV12-4,CASSFSLAGGRETQYF,TGTGCCAGCAGTTTCTCGCTAGCGGGGGGACGGGAGACCCAGTACTTC
TRBJ2-7,NA,NA,TRBV12-3/TRBV12-4,CASSPDSLAYEQYF,TGTGCCAGCAGTCCCGACAGCCTAGCCTACGAGCAGTACTTC
TRBJ2-3,NA,NA,TRBV7-2,CASSLAGGGNTDTQYF,TGTGCCAGCAGCTTAGCGGGTGGGGGTAACACAGATACGCAGTATTTT
TRBJ2-3,TRBD2,many,TRBV2,CASRTGTSANTDTQYF,TGTGCCAGCAGGACCGGGACTAGCGCGAACACAGATACGCAGTATTTT
TRBJ2-1,TRBD2,few,TRBV27,CASSLRLLAGYRDEQFF,TGTGCCAGCAGTTTAAGGCTACTAGCGGGATATCGAGATGAGCAGTTCTTC
TRBJ2-5,NA,NA,TRBV7-2,CASSLAADQETQYF,TGTGCCAGCAGCTTAGCGGCAGATCAAGAGACCCAGTACTTC
TRBJ2-5,NA,NA,TRBV7-7,CASSVGPMGPETQYF,TGTGCCAGCAGCGTTGGGCCGATGGGGCCCGAGACCCAGTACTTC
TRBJ2-3,TRBD2,NA,TRBV7-2,CASSNSGGASTDTQYF,TGTGCCAGCAGCAATAGCGGGGGGGCTAGCACAGATACGCAGTATTTT
TRBJ2-3,TRBD2,many,TRBV4-1,CASSQGVGGGGDTQYF,TGCGCCAGCAGCCAAGGTGTCGGGGGGGGAGGAGATACGCAGTATTTT
TRBJ2-3,TRBD1,NA,TRBV7-2,CASSSKTGFCTDAQYF,TGTGCCAGCAGCTCTAAGACAGGGTTTTGTACAGATGCGCAGTATTTT
TRBJ1-6,NA,NA,TRBV20-1,CSARDSGRSSPLHF,TGCAGTGCTAGAGATTCGGGGAGAAGCTCACCCCTCCACTTT
TRBJ2-5,TRBD2,NA,TRBV7-2,CASSGSGGAPETQYF,TGTGCCAGCAGCGGGAGCGGGGGGGCCCCAGAGACCCAGTACTTC
TRBJ2-5,TRBD1,few,TRBV7-9,CASSRPVGRRGQETQYF,TGTGCCAGCAGCCGCCCTGTTGGTCGCAGGGGGCAAGAGACCCAGTACTTC